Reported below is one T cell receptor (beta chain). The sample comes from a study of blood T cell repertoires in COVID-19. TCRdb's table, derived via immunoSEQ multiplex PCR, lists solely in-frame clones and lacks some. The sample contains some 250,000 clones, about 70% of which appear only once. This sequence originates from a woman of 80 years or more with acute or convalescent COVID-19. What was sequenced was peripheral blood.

The CDR3 DNA is TGTGCCAGTAGTACCCCGGGGCTAGCGGGGTCGAACACCGGGGAGCTGTTTTTT. Protein sequence: CASSTPGLAGSNTGELFF. This chain connects TRBV19 to TRBJ2-2, with 9 positions matching TRBD2. The CDR3 extends over 18 amino acids. The germline V gene has CDR1 LNHDA and CDR2 SQIVND (reference sequence). With V trimmed by 4 bases and J by 0 bases, 9 bases remained unmatched.